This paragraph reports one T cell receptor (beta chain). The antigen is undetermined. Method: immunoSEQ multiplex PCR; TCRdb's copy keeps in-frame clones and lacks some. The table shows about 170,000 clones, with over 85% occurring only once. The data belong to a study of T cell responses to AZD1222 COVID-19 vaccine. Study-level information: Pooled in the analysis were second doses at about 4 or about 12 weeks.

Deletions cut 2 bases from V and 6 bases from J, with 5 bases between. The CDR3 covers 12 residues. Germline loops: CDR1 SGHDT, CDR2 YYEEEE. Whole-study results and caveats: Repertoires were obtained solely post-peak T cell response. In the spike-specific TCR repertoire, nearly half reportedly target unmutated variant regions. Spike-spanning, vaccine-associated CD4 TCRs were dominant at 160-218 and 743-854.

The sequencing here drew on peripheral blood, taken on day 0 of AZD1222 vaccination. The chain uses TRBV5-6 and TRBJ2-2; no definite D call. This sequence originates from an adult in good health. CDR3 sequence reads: CASSLVSGELFF. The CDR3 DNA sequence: TGTGCCAGCAGCTTAGTGTCCGGGGAGCTGTTTTTT. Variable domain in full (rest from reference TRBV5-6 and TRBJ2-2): DAGVTQSPTHLIKTRGQQVTLRCSPKSGHDTVSWYQQALGQGPQFIFQYYEEEERQRGNFPDRFSGHQFPNYSSELNVNALLLGDSALYLCASSLVSGELFFGEGSRLTVL.